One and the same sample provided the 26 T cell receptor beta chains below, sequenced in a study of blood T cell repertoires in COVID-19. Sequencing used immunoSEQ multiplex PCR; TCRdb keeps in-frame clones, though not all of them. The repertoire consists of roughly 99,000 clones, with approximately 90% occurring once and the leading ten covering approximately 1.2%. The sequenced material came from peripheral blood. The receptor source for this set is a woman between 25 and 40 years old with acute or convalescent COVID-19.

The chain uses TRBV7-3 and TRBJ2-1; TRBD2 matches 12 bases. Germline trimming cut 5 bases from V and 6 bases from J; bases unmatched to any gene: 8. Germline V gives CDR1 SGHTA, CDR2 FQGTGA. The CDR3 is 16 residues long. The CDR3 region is CASSARLAGVSNEQFF. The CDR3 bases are TGTGCCAGCAGCGCAAGACTAGCGGGAGTAAGCAATGAGCAGTTCTTC.

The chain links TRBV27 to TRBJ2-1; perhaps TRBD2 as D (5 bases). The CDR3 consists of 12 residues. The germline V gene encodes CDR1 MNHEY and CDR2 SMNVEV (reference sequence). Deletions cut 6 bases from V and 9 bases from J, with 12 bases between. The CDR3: CASSLPGSEQFF. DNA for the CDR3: TGTGCCAGCAGCCTCCCGGGGAGTGAGCAGTTCTTC.

The CDR3, as DNA: TGTGCCACCAGCAGAGATTTGAAGACAGCGTCACCCCTCCACTTT. This encodes CATSRDLKTASPLHF. This rearrangement joins TRBV15 to TRBJ1-6, with D maybe TRBD1 (5 bases). The CDR3 consists of 15 residues. Germline-derived CDR1 and CDR2 are LNHNV and YYDKDF (reference sequence). V was pared by 0 bases and J by 10 bases, with 13 bases between.

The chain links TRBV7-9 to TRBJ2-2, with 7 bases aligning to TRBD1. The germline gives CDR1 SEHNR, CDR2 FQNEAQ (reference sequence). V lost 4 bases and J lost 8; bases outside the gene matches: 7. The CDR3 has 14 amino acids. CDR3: CASSYTGDSGELFF. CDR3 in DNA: TGTGCCAGCAGCTACACAGGGGACAGTGGGGAGCTGTTTTTT.

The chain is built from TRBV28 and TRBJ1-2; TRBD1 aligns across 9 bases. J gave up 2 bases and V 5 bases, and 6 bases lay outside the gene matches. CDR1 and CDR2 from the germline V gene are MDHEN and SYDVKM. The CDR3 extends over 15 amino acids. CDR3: CASSRGQGWNYGYTF. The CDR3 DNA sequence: TGTGCCAGCAGTAGGGGACAGGGATGGAACTATGGCTACACCTTC.

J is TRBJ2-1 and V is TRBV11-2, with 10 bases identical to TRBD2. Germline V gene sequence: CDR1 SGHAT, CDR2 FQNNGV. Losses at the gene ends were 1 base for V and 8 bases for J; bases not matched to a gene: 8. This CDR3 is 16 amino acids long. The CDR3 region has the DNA TGTGCCAGCAGCTTAGTGACTAGCGGGTTCCGGGATGAGCAGTTCTTC. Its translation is CASSLVTSGFRDEQFF.

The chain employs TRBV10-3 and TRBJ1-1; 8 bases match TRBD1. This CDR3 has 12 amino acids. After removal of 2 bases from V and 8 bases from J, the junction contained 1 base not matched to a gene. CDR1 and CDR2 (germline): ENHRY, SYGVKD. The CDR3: CAISEGQGEAFF. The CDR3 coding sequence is TGTGCCATCAGTGAGGGACAGGGCGAAGCTTTCTTT.

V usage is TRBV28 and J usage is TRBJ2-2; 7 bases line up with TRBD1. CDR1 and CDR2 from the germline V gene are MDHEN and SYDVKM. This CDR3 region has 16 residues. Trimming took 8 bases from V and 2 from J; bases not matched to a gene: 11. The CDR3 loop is CASLQGTYTNTGELFF. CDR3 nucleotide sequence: TGTGCCAGCCTACAGGGGACATACACCAACACCGGGGAGCTGTTTTTT.

CDR3: CASSDSGGTEAFF. Written as DNA, the CDR3 is TGCGCCAGCAGTGATTCGGGAGGCACTGAAGCTTTCTTT. V gene TRBV10-1 combines with J gene TRBJ1-1; no clear D. V was cut by 3 bases and J by 4 bases, with 9 bases left in between. Germline values: CDR1 WNHNN, CDR2 SYGVQD (reference sequence). CDR3 length: 13 residues.

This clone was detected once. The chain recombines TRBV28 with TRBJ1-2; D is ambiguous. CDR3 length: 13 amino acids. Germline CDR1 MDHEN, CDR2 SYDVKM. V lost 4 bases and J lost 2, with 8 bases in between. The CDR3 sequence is CASSSVQNYGYTF. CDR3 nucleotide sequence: TGTGCCAGCAGTTCCGTACAGAACTATGGCTACACCTTC.

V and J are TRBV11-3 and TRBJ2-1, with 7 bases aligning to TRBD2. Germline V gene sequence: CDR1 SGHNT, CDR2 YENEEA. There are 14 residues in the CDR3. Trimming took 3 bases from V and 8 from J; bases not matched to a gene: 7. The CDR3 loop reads CASSLTTSSDEQFF. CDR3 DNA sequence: TGTGCCAGCAGCTTGACGACTAGCTCGGATGAGCAGTTCTTC.

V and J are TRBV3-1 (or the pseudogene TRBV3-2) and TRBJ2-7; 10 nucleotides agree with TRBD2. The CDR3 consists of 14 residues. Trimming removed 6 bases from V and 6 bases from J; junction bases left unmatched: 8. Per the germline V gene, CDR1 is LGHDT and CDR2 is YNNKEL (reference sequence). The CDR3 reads CASRSSGSRSEQYF. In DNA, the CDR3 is TGTGCCAGCAGATCTAGCGGGAGTAGATCCGAGCAGTACTTC.

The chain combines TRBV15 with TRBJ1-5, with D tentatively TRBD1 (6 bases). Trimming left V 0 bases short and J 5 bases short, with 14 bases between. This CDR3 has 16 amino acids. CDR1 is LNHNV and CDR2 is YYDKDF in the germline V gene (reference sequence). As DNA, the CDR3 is TGTGCCACCAGCAGAGATCCTAGACAGGAGGATCAGCCCCAGCATTTT. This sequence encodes CATSRDPRQEDQPQHF.

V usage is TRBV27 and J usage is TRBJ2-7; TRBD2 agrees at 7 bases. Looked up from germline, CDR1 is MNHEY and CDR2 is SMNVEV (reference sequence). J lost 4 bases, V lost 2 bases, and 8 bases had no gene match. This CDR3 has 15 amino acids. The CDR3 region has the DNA TGTGCCAGCAGTTTAATCGGCGGGAGTAAGTACGAGCAGTACTTC. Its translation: CASSLIGGSKYEQYF.

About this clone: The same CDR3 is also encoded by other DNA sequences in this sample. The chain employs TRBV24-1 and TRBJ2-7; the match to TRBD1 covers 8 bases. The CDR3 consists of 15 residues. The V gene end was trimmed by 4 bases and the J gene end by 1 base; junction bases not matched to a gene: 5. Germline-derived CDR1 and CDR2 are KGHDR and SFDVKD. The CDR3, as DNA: TGTGCCACCAGTGACCCCGGACAGGGTTCCTACGAGCAGTACTTC. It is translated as CATSDPGQGSYEQYF.

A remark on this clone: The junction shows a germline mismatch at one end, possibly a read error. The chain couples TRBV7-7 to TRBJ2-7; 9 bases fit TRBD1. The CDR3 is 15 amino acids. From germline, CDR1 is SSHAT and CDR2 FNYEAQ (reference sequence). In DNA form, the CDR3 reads TGTGCTAGCAGCTTAGCCCCGGGGACAGGGAACGAGCAGTACTTC. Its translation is CASSLAPGTGNEQYF.

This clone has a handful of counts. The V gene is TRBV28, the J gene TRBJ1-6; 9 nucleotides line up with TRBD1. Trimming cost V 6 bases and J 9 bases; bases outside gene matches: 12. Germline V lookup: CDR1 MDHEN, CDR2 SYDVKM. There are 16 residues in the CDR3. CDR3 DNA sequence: TGTGCCAGCAGCCGTTTGACGGGACAGGGTTCTTCACCCCTCCACTTT. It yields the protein CASSRLTGQGSSPLHF.

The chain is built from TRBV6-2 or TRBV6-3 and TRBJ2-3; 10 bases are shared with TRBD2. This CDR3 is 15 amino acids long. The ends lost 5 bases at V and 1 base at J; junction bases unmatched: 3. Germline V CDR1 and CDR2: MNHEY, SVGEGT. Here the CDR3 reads CASSDLAGGTDTQYF. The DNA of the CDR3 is TGTGCCAGCAGTGACCTAGCGGGGGGCACAGATACGCAGTATTTT.

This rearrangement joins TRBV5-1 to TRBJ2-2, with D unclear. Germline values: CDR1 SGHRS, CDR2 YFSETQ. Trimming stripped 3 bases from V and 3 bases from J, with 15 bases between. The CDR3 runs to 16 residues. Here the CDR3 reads CASSSGFQRDTGELFF. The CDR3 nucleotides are TGCGCCAGCAGCTCCGGGTTTCAGCGAGACACCGGGGAGCTGTTTTTT.

The CDR3 sequence: CASSSTHNSGAFF. The CDR3 coding sequence is TGTGCCAGTAGTTCTACCCACAACTCGGGAGCTTTCTTT. J is TRBJ1-1 and V is TRBV19; D gene uncertain. The CDR3 is 13 amino acids. Germline V gene lookup returns CDR1 LNHDA and CDR2 SQIVND (reference sequence). Trimming shortened V by 5 bases and J by 10 bases, and 17 bases separated the two germline ends.

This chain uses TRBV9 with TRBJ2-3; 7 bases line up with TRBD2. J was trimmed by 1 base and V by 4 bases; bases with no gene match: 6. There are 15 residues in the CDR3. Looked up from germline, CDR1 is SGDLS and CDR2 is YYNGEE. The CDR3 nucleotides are TGTGCCAGCAGCCCCTTCCTAGCGGGCACAGATACGCAGTATTTT. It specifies CASSPFLAGTDTQYF.

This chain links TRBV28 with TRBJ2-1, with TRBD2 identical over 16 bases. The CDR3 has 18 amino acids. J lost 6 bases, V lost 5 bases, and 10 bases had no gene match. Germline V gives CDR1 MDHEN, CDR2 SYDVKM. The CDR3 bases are TGTGCCAGCAGTCCTGGGACTAGCGGGAGGGCGCTCTTCAATGAGCAGTTCTTC. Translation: CASSPGTSGRALFNEQFF.

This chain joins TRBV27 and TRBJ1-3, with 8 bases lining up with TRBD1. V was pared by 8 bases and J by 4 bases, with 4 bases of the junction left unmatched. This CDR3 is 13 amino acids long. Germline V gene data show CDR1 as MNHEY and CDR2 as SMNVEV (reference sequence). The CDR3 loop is CASGTGGGNTIYF. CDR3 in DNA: TGTGCCAGCGGAACAGGGGGGGGAAACACCATATATTTT.

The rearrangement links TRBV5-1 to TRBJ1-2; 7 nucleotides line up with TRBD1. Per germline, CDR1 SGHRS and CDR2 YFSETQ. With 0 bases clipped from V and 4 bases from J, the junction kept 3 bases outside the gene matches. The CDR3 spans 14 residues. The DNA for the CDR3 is TGCGCCAGCAGCTTGGGACAGGGCCCCTATGGCTACACCTTC. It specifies CASSLGQGPYGYTF.

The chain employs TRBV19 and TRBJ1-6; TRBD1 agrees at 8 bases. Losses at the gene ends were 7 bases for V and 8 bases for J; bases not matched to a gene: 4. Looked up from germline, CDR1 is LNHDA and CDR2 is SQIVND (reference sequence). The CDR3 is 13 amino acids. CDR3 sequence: CASTRQGYSPLHF. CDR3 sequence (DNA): TGTGCCAGTACCCGACAGGGGTATTCACCCCTCCACTTT. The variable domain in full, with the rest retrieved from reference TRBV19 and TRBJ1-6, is DGGITQSPKYLFRKEGQNVTLSCEQNLNHDAMYWYRQDPGQGLRLIYYSQIVNDFQKGDIAEGYSVSREKKESFPLTVTSAQKNPTAFYLCASTRQGYSPLHFGNGTRLTVT.

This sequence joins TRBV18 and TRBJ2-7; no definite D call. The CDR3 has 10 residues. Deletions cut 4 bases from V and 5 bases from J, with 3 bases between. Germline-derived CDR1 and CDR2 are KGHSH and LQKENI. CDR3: CASSLNEQYF. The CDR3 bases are TGTGCCAGCTCACTCAACGAGCAGTACTTC.